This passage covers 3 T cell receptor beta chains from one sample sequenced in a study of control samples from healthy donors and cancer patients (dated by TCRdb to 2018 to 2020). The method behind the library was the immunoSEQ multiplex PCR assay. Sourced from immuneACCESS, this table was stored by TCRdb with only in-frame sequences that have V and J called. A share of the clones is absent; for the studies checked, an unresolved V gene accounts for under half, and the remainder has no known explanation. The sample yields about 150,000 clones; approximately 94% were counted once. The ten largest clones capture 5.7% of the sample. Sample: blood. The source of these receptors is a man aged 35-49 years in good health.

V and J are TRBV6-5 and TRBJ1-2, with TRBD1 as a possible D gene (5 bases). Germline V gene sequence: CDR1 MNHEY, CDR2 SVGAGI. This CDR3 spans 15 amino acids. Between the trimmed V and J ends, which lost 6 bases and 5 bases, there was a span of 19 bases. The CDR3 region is CASRGHPGGLYGYTF. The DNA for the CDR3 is TGTGCCAGCAGGGGGCACCCAGGAGGGCTATATGGCTACACCTTC.

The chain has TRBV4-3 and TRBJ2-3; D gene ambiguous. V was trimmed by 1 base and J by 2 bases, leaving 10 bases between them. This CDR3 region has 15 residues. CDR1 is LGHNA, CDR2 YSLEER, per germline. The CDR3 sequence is CASSQAGSYTDTQYF. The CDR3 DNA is TGCGCCAGCAGCCAAGCCGGTAGCTACACAGATACGCAGTATTTT.

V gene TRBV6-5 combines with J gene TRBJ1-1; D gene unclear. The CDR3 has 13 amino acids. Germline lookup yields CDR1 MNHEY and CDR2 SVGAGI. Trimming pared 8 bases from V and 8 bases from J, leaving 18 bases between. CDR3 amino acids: CASRLEGFREAFF. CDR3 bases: TGTGCCAGCCGCCTAGAGGGATTTAGGGAAGCTTTCTTT.